The next 21 T cell receptor beta chains were all read from a single sample in a study of T cell changes during pregnancy in multiple sclerosis. Produced via immunoSEQ multiplex PCR; TCRdb's table is partial and in-frame only. The data hold tens of thousands of clones, with under 90% observed a single time. This material consisted of peripheral blood, taken after pregnancy. These receptors came from a female donor in good health, enrolled as a control in a pregnancy study.

This chain joins TRBV6-6 and TRBJ1-2, with D unresolved. The CDR3 spans 15 residues. V gave up 5 bases and J gave up 4 bases, with 17 bases separating them. Germline V lookup: CDR1 MNHNY, CDR2 SVGAGI (reference sequence). In DNA, the CDR3 is TGTGCCAGCAGTCCGACGGCCAGGTTGGGCTATGGCTACACCTTC. This sequence encodes CASSPTARLGYGYTF.

In regard to this clone: The sample contains more than one DNA sequence encoding this CDR3. V and J are TRBV19 and TRBJ2-2; TRBD2 agrees at 11 bases. The CDR3 is made up of 16 amino acids. V shed 3 bases and J 4 bases; nucleotides not matched to a gene: 4. CDR1 is LNHDA and CDR2 is SQIVND in the germline V gene (reference sequence). As DNA, the CDR3 is TGTGCCAGTAGTATCCCTAGCGGGAGGAGCACCGGGGAGCTGTTTTTT. This encodes CASSIPSGRSTGELFF. The complete variable domain, with remaining parts taken from reference TRBV19 and TRBJ2-2, reads DGGITQSPKYLFRKEGQNVTLSCEQNLNHDAMYWYRQDPGQGLRLIYYSQIVNDFQKGDIAEGYSVSREKKESFPLTVTSAQKNPTAFYLCASSIPSGRSTGELFFGEGSRLTVL.

The chain links TRBV6-1 to TRBJ2-1, with D perhaps matching TRBD1 (5 bases). Germline CDR1 is MNHNS and CDR2 is SASEGT. This CDR3 has 14 residues. V gave up 7 bases and J gave up 0 bases, with 10 bases separating them. The CDR3: CASNPTDSYNEQFF. DNA of the CDR3: TGTGCCAGCAATCCGACAGACTCCTACAATGAGCAGTTCTTC.

The chain combines TRBV5-1 with TRBJ2-1; 7 bases match TRBD1. Trimming at V came to 4 bases and at J to 2 bases, leaving 6 bases not matched to a gene. CDR1 SGHRS and CDR2 YFSETQ come from the germline V gene. The CDR3 spans 15 residues. The CDR3 reads CASSLWDRPYNEQFF. The CDR3 bases are TGCGCCAGCAGCCTGTGGGACAGACCCTACAATGAGCAGTTCTTC.

V usage is TRBV6-5 and J usage is TRBJ1-4, with D possibly TRBD1 on 6 matching bases. The CDR3 sequence is 14 residues long. V was cut by 5 bases and J by 6 bases, with 13 bases left in between. The germline CDR1 and CDR2 sequences are MNHEY and SVGAGI. The CDR3 here is CASSKTGGHEKLFF. In nucleotides, the CDR3 is TGTGCCAGCAGTAAGACAGGTGGACATGAAAAACTGTTTTTT.

This chain connects TRBV4-1 to TRBJ2-5; D possibly corresponds to TRBD2 (5 bases). V gave up 0 bases and J gave up 7 bases, with 12 bases separating them. CDR1 and CDR2 from the germline V gene are MGHRA and YSYEKL. CDR3 size: 14 residues. The CDR3 reads CASSQDPGIRTQYF. DNA for the CDR3: TGCGCCAGCAGCCAAGATCCCGGGATACGGACCCAGTACTTC.

This chain connects TRBV10-3 to TRBJ2-1, with D perhaps TRBD2 (6 bases). From germline, CDR1 is ENHRY and CDR2 SYGVKD. CDR3 length: 12 amino acids. V dropped 7 bases and J dropped 5 bases, with 9 bases sitting between them. The CDR3 loop reads CAITGVDNEQFF. As DNA, the CDR3 is TGTGCCATCACGGGGGTTGACAATGAGCAGTTCTTC.

The chain uses TRBV7-8 and TRBJ1-1; possibly TRBD1 for D (6 bases). V lost 5 bases and J 3 bases, leaving 16 bases between the germline ends. The CDR3 is 15 amino acids. Looked up from germline, CDR1 is SGHVS and CDR2 is FQNEAQ. The CDR3 sequence is CASSPRTAKDTEAFF. In nucleotides, the CDR3 is TGTGCCAGCAGCCCTAGGACAGCTAAGGACACTGAAGCTTTCTTT.

The chain joins TRBV30 to TRBJ1-1; 7 nucleotides match TRBD1. The CDR3 loop spans 15 amino acids. The V segment lost 0 bases and the J segment 1 base; nucleotides outside the gene matches: 5. Germline CDR1 is GTSNPN and CDR2 is SVGIG (reference sequence). Here the CDR3 reads CAWSVMGQPNTEAFF. Written as DNA, the CDR3 is TGTGCCTGGAGTGTAATGGGACAGCCGAACACTGAAGCTTTCTTT.

The rearrangement uses TRBV6-6 and TRBJ1-5, with D possibly matching TRBD1 (5 bases). The germline V and J ends were trimmed by 6 bases and 7 bases, with 16 bases remaining between them. CDR3 size: 14 residues. Germline V gene lookup returns CDR1 MNHNY and CDR2 SVGAGI (reference sequence). The CDR3 DNA sequence: TGTGCCAGCAGACAAACAGGAGCTGGGCAGCCCCAGCATTTT. Translation gives CASRQTGAGQPQHF.

This chain uses TRBV11-2 with TRBJ2-3; 7 bases agree with TRBD2. Looked up from germline, CDR1 is SGHAT and CDR2 is FQNNGV. V lost 1 base to trimming and J lost 4 bases; unmatched junction nucleotides: 5. CDR3 size: 15 residues. CDR3 bases: TGTGCCAGCAGCTTAGTTCCGGGAGGCTCAGATACGCAGTATTTT. This gives the protein CASSLVPGGSDTQYF. Full variable domain (outside the CDR3, taken from reference TRBV11-2 and TRBJ2-3): EAGVAQSPRYKIIEKRQSVAFWCNPISGHATLYWYQQILGQGPKLLIQFQNNGVVDDSQLPKDRFSAERLKGVDSTLKIQPAKLEDSAVYLCASSLVPGGSDTQYFGPGTRLTVL.

The chain is built from TRBV4-2 and TRBJ2-2, with 8 bases aligning to TRBD2. V gave up 1 base and J gave up 2 bases; unmatched junction bases: 6. Germline V gene lookup returns CDR1 LGHNA and CDR2 YNFKEQ. The CDR3 has 17 amino acids. The CDR3 sequence is CASSQGPSGLNTGELFF. The CDR3 bases are TGTGCCAGCAGCCAAGGGCCTAGCGGGCTTAACACCGGGGAGCTGTTTTTT.

The chain combines TRBV9 with TRBJ1-3; D unresolved. Trimming removed 4 bases at V and 0 bases at J, with 14 bases between. Per germline, CDR1 SGDLS and CDR2 YYNGEE. The CDR3 is 16 amino acids. The CDR3 sequence is CASSPPRTISGNTIYF. The CDR3 region has the DNA TGTGCCAGCAGCCCACCTCGTACAATCTCTGGAAACACCATATATTTT.

The chain links TRBV4-3 to TRBJ2-3; 7 bases are shared with TRBD1. There are 14 residues in the CDR3. Germline V lookup: CDR1 LGHNA, CDR2 YSLEER. The V gene end was trimmed by 8 bases and the J gene end by 0 bases; junction bases not matched to a gene: 5. The CDR3 DNA is TGCGCCAGCGGACAGGATACTAGCACAGATACGCAGTATTTT. Protein sequence: CASGQDTSTDTQYF.

The genes are TRBV4-3 and TRBJ2-5; D perhaps matches TRBD2 (6 bases). Germline-derived CDR1 and CDR2 are LGHNA and YSLEER. The ends were cut back, 0 bases at V and 0 bases at J, with 8 bases in the middle. The CDR3 has 15 amino acids. In DNA form, the CDR3 reads TGCGCCAGCAGCCAAGATTGGGGGGACCAAGAGACCCAGTACTTC. It encodes CASSQDWGDQETQYF.

This chain joins TRBV6-6 and TRBJ2-1; 9 bases are a match to TRBD2. CDR3 length: 13 amino acids. CDR1 and CDR2 (germline): MNHNY, SVGAGI (reference sequence). The junction had 6 bases not matched to a gene; V was cut back by 0 bases and J by 15 bases. The CDR3 DNA follows: TGTGCCAGCAGTTACTCGCGGGAGGGCTCTCGGTTCTTC. Translated: CASSYSREGSRFF.

V is TRBV5-1 and J is TRBJ2-1; D is possibly TRBD1 (5 bases). V lost 1 base to trimming and J lost 2 bases, with 10 bases between them. Germline CDR1 reads SGHRS; CDR2 reads YFSETQ. The CDR3 consists of 15 residues. The CDR3 reads CASSLSQGTYNEQFF. CDR3 sequence (DNA): TGCGCCAGCAGCTTGTCCCAGGGAACCTACAATGAGCAGTTCTTC.

V is TRBV29-1 and J is TRBJ2-1; D might be TRBD1 (6 bases). This CDR3 has 14 residues. Trimming stripped 3 bases from V and 8 bases from J, with 17 bases between. CDR1 and CDR2 (germline): SQVTM, ANQGSEA. As DNA, the CDR3 is TGCAGCGTTGAGACAGGCGCGTTTGGACATGAGCAGTTCTTC. Amino acid sequence: CSVETGAFGHEQFF.

V is TRBV5-1 and J is TRBJ1-1, with D perhaps TRBD1 (6 bases). V was clipped by 4 bases and J by 7 bases, with 20 bases between them. This CDR3 spans 15 amino acids. Germline CDR1 is SGHRS and CDR2 is YFSETQ. CDR3 sequence: CASSPSGHPRDEAFF. The DNA for the CDR3 is TGCGCCAGCAGCCCGTCGGGACACCCTAGGGATGAAGCTTTCTTT.

The CDR3 is CAWSPAGRPNQPQHF. DNA for the CDR3: TGTGCCTGGAGCCCCGCAGGAAGGCCGAATCAGCCCCAGCATTTT. The J gene is TRBJ1-5, the V gene TRBV30; D call uncertain. Per germline, CDR1 GTSNPN and CDR2 SVGIG (reference sequence). CDR3 length: 15 residues. V was pared by 3 bases and J by 4 bases, with 16 bases between.

V usage is TRBV6-5 and J usage is TRBJ1-1, with no clear D. V was cut by 5 bases and J by 4 bases, with 14 bases left in between. The V gene's germline CDR1 is MNHEY and CDR2 SVGAGI. The length of the CDR3 is 14 residues. CDR3 loop: CASSHRGGGTEAFF. The CDR3 DNA is TGTGCCAGCAGTCATCGGGGAGGCGGCACTGAAGCTTTCTTT.